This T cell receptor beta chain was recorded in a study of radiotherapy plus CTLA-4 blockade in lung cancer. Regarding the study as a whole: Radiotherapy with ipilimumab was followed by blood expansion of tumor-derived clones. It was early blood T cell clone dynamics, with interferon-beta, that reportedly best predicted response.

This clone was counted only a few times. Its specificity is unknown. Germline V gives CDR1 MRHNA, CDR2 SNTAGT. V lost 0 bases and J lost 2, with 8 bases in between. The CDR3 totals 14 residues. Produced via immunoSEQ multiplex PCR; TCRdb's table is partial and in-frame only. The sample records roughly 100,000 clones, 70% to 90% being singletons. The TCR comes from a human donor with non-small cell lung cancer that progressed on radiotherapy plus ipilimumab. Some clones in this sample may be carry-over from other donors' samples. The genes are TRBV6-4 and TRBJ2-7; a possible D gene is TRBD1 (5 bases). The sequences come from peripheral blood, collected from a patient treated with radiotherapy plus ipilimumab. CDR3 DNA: TGTGCCAGCAGTGACTCAGGGGCCACCTACGAGCAGTACTTC. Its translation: CASSDSGATYEQYF.